The source of this T cell receptor beta chain is a study of persistence of HIV-infected CD4 T cells. Turning to the study itself: Suppressive ART had lasted a median of roughly eight years. Study-wide points: Proviral oligoclonality tracked with TCR oligoclonality within the same sorted cells.

CDR1 is MDHEN and CDR2 is SYDVKM in the germline V gene. Trimming cost V 4 bases and J 8 bases; bases outside gene matches: 8. The CDR3 is made up of 15 amino acids. The immunoSEQ assay was version 4, run in survey mode. Sequencing used immunoSEQ multiplex PCR; TCRdb keeps in-frame clones, though not all of them. Of fewer than 7,000 clones listed, 55% to 70% were seen once; the top ten hold less than 40%. Comment on this clone: Antigen: not known.

Stimulation used around 10 ug/mL lysate from CMV-infected fibroblasts. Responding CD4+ T cells were sorted by upregulation of both CD40 ligand and CD69. CD4+ T cell counts exceeded 400 cells/uL; CMV serology was positive. Anti-CD28/CD49d costimulation, CD40-blocking antibody and enfuvirtide were given to CD8-depleted PBMCs for roughly 20 hours. The material sequenced was CD4+ T cells sorted from PBMCs after approximately 19-hour stimulation, taken from a patient who received antiretroviral therapy. This clonotype was obtained from an adult man with HIV who was CMV-seropositive. This chain joins TRBV28 and TRBJ2-2; 9 bases match TRBD2. The DNA for the CDR3 is TGTGCCAGCAGTTCTAGCGGGGTGTCCGTGGGGGAGCTGTTTTTT. It specifies CASSSSGVSVGELFF.